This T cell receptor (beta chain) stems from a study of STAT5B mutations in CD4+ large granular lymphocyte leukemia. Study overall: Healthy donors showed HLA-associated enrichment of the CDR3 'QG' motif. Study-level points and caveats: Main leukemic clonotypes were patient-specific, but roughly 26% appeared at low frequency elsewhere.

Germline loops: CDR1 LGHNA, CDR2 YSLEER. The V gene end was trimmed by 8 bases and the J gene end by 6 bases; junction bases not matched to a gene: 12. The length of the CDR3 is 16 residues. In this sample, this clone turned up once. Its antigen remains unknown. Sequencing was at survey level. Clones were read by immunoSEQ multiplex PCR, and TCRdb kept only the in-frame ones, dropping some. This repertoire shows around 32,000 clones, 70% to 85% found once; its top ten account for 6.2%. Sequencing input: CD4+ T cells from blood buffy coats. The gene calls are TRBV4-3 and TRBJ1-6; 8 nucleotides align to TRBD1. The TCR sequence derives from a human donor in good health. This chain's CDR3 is CASSRGGTGTNSPLHF. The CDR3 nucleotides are TGCGCCAGCTCCCGGGGGGGGACAGGCACTAATTCACCCCTCCACTTT.